These T cell receptor beta chains were read from a single sample in a study of shared clonotypes between healthy human individuals. Measured with immunoSEQ multiplex PCR; TCRdb has only the in-frame clones, and not every one. The sample comprises some 2,000,000 clones, roughly 95% of which are singletons, and 0.13% rests with the top ten. Material: naive CD4+ T cells sorted from blood. The receptors derive from a man aged 18-30 years in good health. The conserved cysteine and the conserved F or W are not part of the CDR3 here. Only part of the rows carry a size: once, few, many, or a class if the clone is expanded.

size	length	V	J	CDR3
-	12	TRBV6-1	TRBJ1-5	ASSDRGGNQPQH
-	11	TRBV7-2	TRBJ1-1	ASSLGRRAEAF
-	11	TRBV5-1	TRBJ2-1	ASGPEGWNEQF
once	11	TRBV6-1	TRBJ2-7	ASFGWGLDEQY
-	11	TRBV10-2	TRBJ2-3	ASREERPGTQY
-	11	TRBV19	TRBJ1-3	ASSAFSGNTIY
-	10	TRBV5-1	TRBJ1-6	ASSEGLSPLH
-	12	TRBV2	TRBJ1-5	ASSFTGGAPPQH
-	14	TRBV4-1	TRBJ2-3	ASSQDRQGRPDTQY
-	11	TRBV6-1	TRBJ2-1	ASREVGMHEQF
-	13	TRBV5-4	TRBJ2-5	ASSFYGLEKGTQY
-	14	TRBV18	TRBJ2-3	ASSPPIKDTTHTRY
-	12	TRBV5-1	TRBJ1-4	ASSLDSLNEKLF